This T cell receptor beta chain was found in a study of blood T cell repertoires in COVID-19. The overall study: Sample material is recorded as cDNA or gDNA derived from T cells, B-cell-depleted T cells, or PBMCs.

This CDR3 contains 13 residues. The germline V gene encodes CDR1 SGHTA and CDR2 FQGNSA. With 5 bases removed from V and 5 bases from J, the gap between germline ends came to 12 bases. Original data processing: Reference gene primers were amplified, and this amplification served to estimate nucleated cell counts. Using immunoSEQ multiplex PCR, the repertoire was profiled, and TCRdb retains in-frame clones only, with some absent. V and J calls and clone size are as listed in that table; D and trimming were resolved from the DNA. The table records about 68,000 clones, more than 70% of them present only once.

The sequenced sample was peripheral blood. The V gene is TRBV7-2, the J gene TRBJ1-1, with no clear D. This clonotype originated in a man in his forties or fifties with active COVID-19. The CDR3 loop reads CASSLYGGTEAFF. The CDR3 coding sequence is TGTGCCAGCAGCCTATACGGAGGTACTGAAGCTTTCTTT.